The present T cell receptor beta chain was sequenced within a study of response to subunit inactivated influenza vaccine. Study-wide findings and caveats: Researchers suggested that each seasonal influenza vaccination recruits few new T cells.

Comments on this clonotype: Its antigen is undetermined. A much larger clone lies a single base off, so this may be a read error.

TCRdb fed the RT-PCR reads into MiXCR, producing one record per CDR3 protein. The table lists about 830,000 distinct CDR3 sequences, about 18% of them singletons. The CDR3 extends over 15 amino acids. V shed 5 bases and J shed 0 bases, with 10 bases lying between them. The chain recombines TRBV12-3 or TRBV12-4 with TRBJ2-2; D possibly corresponds to TRBD1 (5 bases). Sequences were derived from PBMCs from blood, sampled approximately 5 days after vaccination. The TCR originated in a man aged 45 to 65 who received an inactivated influenza vaccine. Here the CDR3 reads CASSLFRANTGELFF. The CDR3 bases are TGTGCCAGCAGTCTTTTCAGGGCGAACACCGGGGAGCTGTTTTTT.